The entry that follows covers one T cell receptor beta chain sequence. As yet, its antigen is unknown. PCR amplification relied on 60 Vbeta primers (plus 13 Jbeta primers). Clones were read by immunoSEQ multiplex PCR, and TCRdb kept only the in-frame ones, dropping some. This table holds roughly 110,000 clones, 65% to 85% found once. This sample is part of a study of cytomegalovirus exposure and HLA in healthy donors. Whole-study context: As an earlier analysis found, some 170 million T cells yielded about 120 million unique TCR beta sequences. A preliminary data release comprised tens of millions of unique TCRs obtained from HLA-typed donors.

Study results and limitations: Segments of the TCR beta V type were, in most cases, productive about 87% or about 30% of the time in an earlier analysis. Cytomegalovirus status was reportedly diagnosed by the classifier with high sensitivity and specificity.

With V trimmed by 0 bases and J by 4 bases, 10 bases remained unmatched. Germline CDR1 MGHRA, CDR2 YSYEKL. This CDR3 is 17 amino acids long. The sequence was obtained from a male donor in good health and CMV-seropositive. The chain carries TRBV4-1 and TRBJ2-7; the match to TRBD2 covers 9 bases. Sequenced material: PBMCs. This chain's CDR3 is CASSQDWGAGGRYEQYF. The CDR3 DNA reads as TGCGCCAGCAGCCAAGACTGGGGGGCGGGGGGGCGGTACGAGCAGTACTTC.